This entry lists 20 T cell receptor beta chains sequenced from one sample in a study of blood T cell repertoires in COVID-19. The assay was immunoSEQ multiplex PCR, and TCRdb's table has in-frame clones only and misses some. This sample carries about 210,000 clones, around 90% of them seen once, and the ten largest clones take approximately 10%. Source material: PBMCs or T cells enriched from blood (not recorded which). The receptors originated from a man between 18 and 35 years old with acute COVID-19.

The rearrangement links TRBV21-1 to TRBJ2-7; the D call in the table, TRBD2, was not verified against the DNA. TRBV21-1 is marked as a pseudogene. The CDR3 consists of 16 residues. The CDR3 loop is CASSNRDSGTNYEQYF. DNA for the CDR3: TGTGCCAGCAGCAACCGTGATAGCGGGACTAACTACGAGCAGTACTTC.

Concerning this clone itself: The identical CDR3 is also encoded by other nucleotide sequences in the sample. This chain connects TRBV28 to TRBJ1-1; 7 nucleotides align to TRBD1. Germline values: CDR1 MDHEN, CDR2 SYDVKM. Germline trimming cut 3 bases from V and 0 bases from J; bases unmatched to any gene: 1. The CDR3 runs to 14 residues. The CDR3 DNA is TGTGCCAGCAGTTTGGGACAGTTGAACACTGAAGCTTTCTTT. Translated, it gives CASSLGQLNTEAFF.

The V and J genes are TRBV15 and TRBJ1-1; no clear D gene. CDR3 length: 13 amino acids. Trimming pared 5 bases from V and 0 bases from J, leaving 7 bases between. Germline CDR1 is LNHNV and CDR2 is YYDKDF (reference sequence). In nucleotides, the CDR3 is TGTGCCACCAGCGAACAGATGAACACTGAAGCTTTCTTT. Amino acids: CATSEQMNTEAFF.

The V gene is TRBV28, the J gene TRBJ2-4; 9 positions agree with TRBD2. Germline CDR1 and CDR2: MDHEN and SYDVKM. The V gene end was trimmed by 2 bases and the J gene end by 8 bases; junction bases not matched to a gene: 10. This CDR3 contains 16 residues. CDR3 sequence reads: CASSLRSLAGWDIQYF. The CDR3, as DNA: TGTGCCAGCAGTTTAAGGAGCCTAGCGGGATGGGACATTCAGTACTTC.

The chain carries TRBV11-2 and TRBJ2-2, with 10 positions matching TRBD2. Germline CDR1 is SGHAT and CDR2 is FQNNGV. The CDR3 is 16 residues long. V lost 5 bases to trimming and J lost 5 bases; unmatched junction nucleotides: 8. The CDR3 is CASSLTSGKSTGELFF. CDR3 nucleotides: TGTGCCAGCAGCCTAACTAGCGGGAAAAGTACCGGGGAGCTGTTTTTT.

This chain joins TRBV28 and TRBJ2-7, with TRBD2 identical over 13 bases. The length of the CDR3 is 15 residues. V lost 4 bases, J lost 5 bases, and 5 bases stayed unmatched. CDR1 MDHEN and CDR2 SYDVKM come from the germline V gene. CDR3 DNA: TGTGCCAGCAGTTCCCCCACTAGCGGGAGGGACGAGCAGTACTTC. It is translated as CASSSPTSGRDEQYF.

The CDR3 is CASSGTSGSYNEQFF. CDR3 coding DNA: TGTGCCAGCAGCGGCACTAGCGGCTCCTACAATGAGCAGTTCTTC. The V gene is TRBV3-1 (or the pseudogene TRBV3-2), the J gene TRBJ2-1; 8 bases are shared with TRBD2. V gave up 5 bases and J gave up 0 bases; unmatched junction bases: 3. CDR3 length: 15 amino acids. Germline assignment: CDR1 LGHDT and CDR2 YNNKEL (reference sequence).

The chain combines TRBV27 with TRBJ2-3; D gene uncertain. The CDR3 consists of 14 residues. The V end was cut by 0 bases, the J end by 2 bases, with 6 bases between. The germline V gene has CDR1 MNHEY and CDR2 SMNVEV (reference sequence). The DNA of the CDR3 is TGTGCCAGCAGTTTATCGAGTGACACAGATACGCAGTATTTT. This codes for CASSLSSDTDTQYF.

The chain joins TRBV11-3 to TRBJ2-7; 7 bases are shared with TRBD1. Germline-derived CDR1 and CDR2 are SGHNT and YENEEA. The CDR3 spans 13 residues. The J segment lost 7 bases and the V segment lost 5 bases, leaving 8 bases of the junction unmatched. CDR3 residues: CASSNTGEREQYF. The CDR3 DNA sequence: TGTGCCAGCAGCAACACAGGGGAACGAGAGCAGTACTTC.

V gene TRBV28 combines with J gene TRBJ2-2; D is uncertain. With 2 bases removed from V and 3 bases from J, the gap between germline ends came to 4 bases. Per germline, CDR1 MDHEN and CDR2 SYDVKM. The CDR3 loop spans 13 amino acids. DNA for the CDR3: TGTGCCAGCAGTTTAGTCTACACCGGGGAGCTGTTTTTT. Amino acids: CASSLVYTGELFF.

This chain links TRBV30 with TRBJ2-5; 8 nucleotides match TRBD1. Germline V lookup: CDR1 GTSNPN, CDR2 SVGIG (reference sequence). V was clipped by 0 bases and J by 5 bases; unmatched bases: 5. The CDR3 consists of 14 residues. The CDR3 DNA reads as TGTGCCTGGAGTGTCCAGGGGGCTAGGGAGACCCAGTACTTC. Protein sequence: CAWSVQGARETQYF.

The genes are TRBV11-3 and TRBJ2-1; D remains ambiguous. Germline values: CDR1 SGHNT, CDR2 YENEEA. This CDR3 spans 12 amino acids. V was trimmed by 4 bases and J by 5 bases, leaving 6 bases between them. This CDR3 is CASSSQDNEQFF. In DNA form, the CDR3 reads TGTGCCAGCAGCTCCCAGGACAATGAGCAGTTCTTC.

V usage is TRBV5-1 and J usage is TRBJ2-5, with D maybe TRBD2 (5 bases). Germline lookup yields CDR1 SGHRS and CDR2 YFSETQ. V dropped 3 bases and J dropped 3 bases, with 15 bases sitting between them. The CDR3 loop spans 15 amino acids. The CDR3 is CASSSYGVVEETQYF. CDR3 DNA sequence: TGCGCCAGCAGCTCTTACGGGGTCGTCGAAGAGACCCAGTACTTC.

The CDR3 here is CASSLEVASGYNEQFF. CDR3 coding DNA: TGTGCCAGCAGCCTCGAAGTGGCTAGCGGATACAATGAGCAGTTCTTC. V gene TRBV7-6 combines with J gene TRBJ2-1; 7 bases are shared with TRBD2. Trimming cost V 5 bases and J 4 bases; bases outside gene matches: 11. This CDR3 has 16 residues. Germline CDR1 and CDR2: SGHVS and FNYEAQ. Drawing the rest from reference TRBV7-6 and TRBJ2-1, the complete variable domain is GAGVSQSPRYKVTKRGQDVALRCDPISGHVSLYWYRQALGQGPEFLTYFNYEAQQDKSGLPNDRFSAERPEGSISTLTIQRTEQRDSAMYRCASSLEVASGYNEQFFGPGTRLTVL.

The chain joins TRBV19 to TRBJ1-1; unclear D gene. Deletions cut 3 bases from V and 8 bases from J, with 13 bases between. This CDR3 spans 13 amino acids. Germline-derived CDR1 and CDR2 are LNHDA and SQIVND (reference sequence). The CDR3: CASSISGSSEAFF. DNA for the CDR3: TGTGCCAGTAGTATTTCCGGTTCGTCGGAAGCTTTCTTT. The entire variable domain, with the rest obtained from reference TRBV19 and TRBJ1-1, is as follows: DGGITQSPKYLFRKEGQNVTLSCEQNLNHDAMYWYRQDPGQGLRLIYYSQIVNDFQKGDIAEGYSVSREKKESFPLTVTSAQKNPTAFYLCASSISGSSEAFFGQGTRLTVV.

This CDR3 reads CASSRGGAYEQYF. The CDR3, as DNA: TGTGCCAGCAGCCGAGGAGGGGCCTACGAGCAGTACTTC. The chain joins TRBV11-2 to TRBJ2-7, with D maybe TRBD2 (6 bases). The germline V gene has CDR1 SGHAT and CDR2 FQNNGV. Trimming cost V 5 bases and J 2 bases, with 10 bases left between them. This CDR3 has 13 residues.

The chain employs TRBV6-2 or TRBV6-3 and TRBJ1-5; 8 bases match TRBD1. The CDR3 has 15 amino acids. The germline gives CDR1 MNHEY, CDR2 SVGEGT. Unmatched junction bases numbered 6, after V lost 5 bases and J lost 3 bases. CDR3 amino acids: CASSKQGVNNQPQHF. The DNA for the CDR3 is TGTGCCAGCAGTAAACAGGGGGTTAACAATCAGCCCCAGCATTTT.

The CDR3 DNA reads TGTGCCAGCAGTAGCGGCTACTACAATGAGCAGTTCTTC. It translates to CASSSGYYNEQFF. The J gene is TRBJ2-1, the V gene TRBV2; D may be TRBD2 (5 bases). The CDR3 runs to 13 residues. Trimming stripped 5 bases from V and 3 bases from J, with 8 bases between. The germline V gene has CDR1 SNHLY and CDR2 FYNNEI.

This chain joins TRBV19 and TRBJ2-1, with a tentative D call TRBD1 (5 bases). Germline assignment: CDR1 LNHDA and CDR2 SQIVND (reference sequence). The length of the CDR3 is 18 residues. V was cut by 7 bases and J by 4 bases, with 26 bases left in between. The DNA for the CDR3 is TGTGCCAGTACATCGACAGACCCTACCCGTGGGCGTTACAATGAGCAGTTCTTC. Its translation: CASTSTDPTRGRYNEQFF. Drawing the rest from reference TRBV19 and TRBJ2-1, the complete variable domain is DGGITQSPKYLFRKEGQNVTLSCEQNLNHDAMYWYRQDPGQGLRLIYYSQIVNDFQKGDIAEGYSVSREKKESFPLTVTSAQKNPTAFYLCASTSTDPTRGRYNEQFFGPGTRLTVL.

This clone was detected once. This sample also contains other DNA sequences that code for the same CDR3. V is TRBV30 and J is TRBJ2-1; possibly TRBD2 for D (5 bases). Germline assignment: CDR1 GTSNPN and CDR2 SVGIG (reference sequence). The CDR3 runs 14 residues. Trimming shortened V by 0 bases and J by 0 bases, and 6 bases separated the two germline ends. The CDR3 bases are TGTGCCTGGAGTGTAGGGAGCTCCTACAATGAGCAGTTCTTC. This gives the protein CAWSVGSSYNEQFF.